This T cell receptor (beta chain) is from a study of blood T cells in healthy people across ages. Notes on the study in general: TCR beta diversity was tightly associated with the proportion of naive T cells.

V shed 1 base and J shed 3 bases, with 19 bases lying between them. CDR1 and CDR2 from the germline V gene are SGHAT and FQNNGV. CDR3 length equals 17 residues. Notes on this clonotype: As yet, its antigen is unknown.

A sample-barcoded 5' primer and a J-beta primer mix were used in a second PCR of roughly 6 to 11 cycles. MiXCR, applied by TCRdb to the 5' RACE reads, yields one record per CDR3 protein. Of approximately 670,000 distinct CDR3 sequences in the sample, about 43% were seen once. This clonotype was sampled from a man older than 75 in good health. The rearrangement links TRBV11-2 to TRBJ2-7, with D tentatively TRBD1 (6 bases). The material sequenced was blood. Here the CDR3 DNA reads TGTGCCAGCAGCTTAGCCCCCCCGACAGGCCGAGTCTACGAGCAGTACTTC. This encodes CASSLAPPTGRVYEQYF.